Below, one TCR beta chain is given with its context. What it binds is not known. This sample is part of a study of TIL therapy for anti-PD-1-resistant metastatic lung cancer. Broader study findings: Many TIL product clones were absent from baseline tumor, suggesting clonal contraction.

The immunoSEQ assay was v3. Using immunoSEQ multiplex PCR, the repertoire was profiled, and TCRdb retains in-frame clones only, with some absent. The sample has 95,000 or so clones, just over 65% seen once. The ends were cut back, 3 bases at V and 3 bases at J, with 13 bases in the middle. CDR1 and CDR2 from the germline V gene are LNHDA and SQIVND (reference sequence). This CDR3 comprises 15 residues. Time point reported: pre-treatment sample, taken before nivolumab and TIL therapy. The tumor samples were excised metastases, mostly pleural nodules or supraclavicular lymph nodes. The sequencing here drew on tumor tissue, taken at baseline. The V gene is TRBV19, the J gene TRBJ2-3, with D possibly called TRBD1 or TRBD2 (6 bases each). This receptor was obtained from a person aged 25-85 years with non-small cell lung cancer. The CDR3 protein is CASSIGGGKTDTQYF. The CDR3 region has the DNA TGTGCCAGTAGTATCGGAGGGGGGAAGACAGATACGCAGTATTTT.